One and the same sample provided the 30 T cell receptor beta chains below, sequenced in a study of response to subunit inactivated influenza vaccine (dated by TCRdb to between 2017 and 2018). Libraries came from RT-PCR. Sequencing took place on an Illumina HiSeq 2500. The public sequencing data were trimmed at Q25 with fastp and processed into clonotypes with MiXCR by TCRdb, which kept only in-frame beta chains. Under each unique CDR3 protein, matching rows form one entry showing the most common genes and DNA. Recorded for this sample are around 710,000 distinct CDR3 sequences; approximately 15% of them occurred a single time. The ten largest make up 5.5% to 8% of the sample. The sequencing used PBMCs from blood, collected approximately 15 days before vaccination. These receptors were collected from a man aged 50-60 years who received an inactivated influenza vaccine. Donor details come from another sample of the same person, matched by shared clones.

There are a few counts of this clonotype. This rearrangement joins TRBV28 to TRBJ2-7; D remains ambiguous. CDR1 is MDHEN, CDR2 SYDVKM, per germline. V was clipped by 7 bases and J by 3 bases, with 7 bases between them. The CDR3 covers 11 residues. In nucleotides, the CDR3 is TGTGCCAGCATAGGGAACTACGAGCAGTACTTC. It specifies CASIGNYEQYF.

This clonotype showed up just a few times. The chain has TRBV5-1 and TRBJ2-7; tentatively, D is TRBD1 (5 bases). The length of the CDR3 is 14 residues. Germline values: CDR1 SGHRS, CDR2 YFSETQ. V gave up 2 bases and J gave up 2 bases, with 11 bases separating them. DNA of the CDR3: TGCGCCAGCAGCTTAGCCAGGGATCCCTACGAGCAGTACTTC. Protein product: CASSLARDPYEQYF.

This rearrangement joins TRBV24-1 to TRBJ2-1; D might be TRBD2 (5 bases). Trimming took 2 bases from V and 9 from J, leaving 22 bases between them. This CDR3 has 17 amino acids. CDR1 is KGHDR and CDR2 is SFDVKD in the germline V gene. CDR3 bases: TGTGCCACCAGTGATTCCAGCGGCTTCAGGTTTCGTGGTGAGCAGTTCTTC. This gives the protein CATSDSSGFRFRGEQFF.

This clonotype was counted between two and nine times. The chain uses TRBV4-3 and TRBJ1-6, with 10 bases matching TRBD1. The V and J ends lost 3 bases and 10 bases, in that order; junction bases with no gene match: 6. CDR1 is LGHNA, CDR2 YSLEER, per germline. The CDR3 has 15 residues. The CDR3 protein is CASSHPGTGVSPLHF. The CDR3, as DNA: TGCGCCAGCAGCCACCCCGGGACAGGGGTGTCACCCCTCCACTTT.

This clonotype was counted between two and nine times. In DNA, the CDR3 is TGTGCCAGCAGTTCGGGCGGGAGTAGGACAGATACGCAGTATTTT. This gives the protein CASSSGGSRTDTQYF. This chain joins TRBV28 and TRBJ2-3; 7 bases line up with TRBD2. The V and J ends lost 4 bases and 3 bases, in that order; junction bases with no gene match: 7. The CDR3 covers 15 residues. Germline V CDR1 and CDR2: MDHEN, SYDVKM.

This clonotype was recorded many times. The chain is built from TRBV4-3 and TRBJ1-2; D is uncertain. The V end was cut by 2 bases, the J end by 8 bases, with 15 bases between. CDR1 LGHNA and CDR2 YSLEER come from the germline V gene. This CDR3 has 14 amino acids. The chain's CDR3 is CASSQTVPPGGYTF. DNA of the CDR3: TGCGCCAGCAGCCAAACGGTCCCACCTGGGGGCTACACCTTC.

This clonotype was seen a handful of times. In DNA form, the CDR3 reads TGTGCCAGCAGCTCTGGGACTAGCGGGATTGTCGACGAGCAGTACTTC. Its translation is CASSSGTSGIVDEQYF. V and J are TRBV7-9 and TRBJ2-7; 13 bases are shared with TRBD2. The V segment lost 4 bases and the J segment 5 bases; nucleotides outside the gene matches: 8. CDR1 is SEHNR and CDR2 is FQNEAQ in the germline V gene (reference sequence). This CDR3 contains 16 residues.

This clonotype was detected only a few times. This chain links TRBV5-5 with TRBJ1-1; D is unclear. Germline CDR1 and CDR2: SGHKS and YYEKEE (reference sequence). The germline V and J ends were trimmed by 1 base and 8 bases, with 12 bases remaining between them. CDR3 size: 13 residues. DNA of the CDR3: TGTGCCAGCAGCTTGTTGGTGGTCGCAGAAGCTTTCTTT. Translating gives CASSLLVVAEAFF.

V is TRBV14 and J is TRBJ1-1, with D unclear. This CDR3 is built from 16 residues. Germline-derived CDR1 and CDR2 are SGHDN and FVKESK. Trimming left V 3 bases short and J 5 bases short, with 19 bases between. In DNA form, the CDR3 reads TGTGCCAGCAGCCACGACATTCGGATAGGGAGAACTGAAGCTTTCTTT. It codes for CASSHDIRIGRTEAFF.

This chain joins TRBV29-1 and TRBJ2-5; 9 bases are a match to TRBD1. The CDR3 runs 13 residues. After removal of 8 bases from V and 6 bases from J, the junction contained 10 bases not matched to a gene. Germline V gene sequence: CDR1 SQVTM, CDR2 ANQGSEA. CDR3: CSLSGQGWQTQYF. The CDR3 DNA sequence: TGCAGCCTTTCCGGACAGGGGTGGCAGACCCAGTACTTC. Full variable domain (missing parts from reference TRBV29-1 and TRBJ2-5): SAVISQKPSRDICQRGTSLTIQCQVDSQVTMMFWYRQQPGQSLTLIATANQGSEATYESGFVIDKFPISRPNLTFSTLTVSNMSPEDSSIYLCSLSGQGWQTQYFGPGTRLLVL.

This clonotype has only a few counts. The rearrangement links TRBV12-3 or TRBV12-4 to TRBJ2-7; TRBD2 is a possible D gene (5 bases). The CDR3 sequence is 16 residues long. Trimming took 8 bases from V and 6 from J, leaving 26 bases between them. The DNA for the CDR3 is TGTGCCAGCCAACGGTCGGTCAAAACTAGTACGGTCGAGCAGTACTTC. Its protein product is CASQRSVKTSTVEQYF.

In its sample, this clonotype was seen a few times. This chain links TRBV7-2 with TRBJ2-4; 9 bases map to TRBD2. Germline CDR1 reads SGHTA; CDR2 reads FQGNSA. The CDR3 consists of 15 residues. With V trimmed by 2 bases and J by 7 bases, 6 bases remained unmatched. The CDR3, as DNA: TGTGCCAGCAGCTTATTAGCGGGGGAATGGAACATTCAGTACTTC. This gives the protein CASSLLAGEWNIQYF.

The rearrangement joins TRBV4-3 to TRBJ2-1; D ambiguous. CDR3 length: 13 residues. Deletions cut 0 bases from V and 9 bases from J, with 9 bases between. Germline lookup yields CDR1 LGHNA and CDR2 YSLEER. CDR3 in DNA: TGCGCCAGCAGCCAAGATGCCTGGACTGAGCAGTTCTTC. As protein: CASSQDAWTEQFF.

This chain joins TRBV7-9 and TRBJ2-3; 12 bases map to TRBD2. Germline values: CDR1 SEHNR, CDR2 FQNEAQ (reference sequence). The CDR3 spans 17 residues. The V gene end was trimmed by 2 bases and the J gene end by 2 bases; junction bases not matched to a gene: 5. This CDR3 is CASSLRLAGASTDTQYF. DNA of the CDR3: TGTGCCAGCAGCTTAAGACTAGCGGGGGCCTCCACAGATACGCAGTATTTT.

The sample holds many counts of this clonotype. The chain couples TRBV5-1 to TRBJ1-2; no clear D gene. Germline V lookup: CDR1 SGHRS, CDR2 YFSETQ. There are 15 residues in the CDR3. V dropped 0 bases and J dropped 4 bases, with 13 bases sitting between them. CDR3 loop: CASSLGWNKVYGYTF. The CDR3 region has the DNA TGCGCCAGCAGCTTGGGATGGAACAAAGTCTATGGCTACACCTTC.

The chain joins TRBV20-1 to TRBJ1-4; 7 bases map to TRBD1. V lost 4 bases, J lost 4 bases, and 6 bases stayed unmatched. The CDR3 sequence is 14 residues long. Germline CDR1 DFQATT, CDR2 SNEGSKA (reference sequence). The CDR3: CSAILGGNNEKLFF. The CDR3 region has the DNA TGCAGTGCTATTTTAGGGGGCAATAATGAAAAACTGTTTTTT.

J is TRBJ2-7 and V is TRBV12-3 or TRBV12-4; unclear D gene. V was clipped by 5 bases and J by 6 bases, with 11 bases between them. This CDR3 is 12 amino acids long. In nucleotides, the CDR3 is TGTGCCAGCAGTACCGGCCGGAGCGAGCAGTACTTC. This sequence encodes CASSTGRSEQYF.

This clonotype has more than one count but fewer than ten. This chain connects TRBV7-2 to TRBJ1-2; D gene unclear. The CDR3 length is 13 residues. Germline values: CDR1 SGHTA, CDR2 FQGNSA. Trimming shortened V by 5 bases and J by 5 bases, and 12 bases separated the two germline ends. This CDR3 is CASSARTVYGYTF. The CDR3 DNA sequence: TGTGCCAGCAGCGCCCGGACTGTTTATGGCTACACCTTC.

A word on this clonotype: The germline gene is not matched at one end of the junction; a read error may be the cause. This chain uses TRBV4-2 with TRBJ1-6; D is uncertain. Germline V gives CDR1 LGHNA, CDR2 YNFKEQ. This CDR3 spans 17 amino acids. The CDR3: CASSQFSVDSADSPLPF. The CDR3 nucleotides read TGTGCCAGCAGCCAATTCTCGGTGGATAGCGCGGATTCACCCCTCCCCTTT.

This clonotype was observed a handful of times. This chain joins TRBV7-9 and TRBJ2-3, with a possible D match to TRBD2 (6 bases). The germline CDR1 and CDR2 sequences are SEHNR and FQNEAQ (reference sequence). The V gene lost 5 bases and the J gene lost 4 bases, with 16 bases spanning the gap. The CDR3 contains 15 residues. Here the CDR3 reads CASSVVRGNADTQYF. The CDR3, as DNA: TGTGCCAGCAGCGTAGTGCGCGGGAACGCAGATACGCAGTATTTT.

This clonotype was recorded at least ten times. Here the CDR3 reads CASRERELADEQFF. The CDR3 nucleotides are TGTGCCAGCCGAGAAAGGGAGCTAGCGGATGAGCAGTTCTTC. The chain couples TRBV2 to TRBJ2-1, with TRBD2 identical over 7 bases. Trimming removed 8 bases from V and 8 bases from J; junction bases left unmatched: 12. The CDR3 spans 14 residues. Germline-derived CDR1 and CDR2 are SNHLY and FYNNEI.

CDR3 nucleotides: TGCAGTGCTAAGAGGGCAGCTAATGAGCAGTTCTTC. Protein sequence: CSAKRAANEQFF. V is TRBV20-1 and J is TRBJ2-1; D perhaps matches TRBD2 (5 bases). V lost 4 bases and J 7 bases, leaving 11 bases between the germline ends. This CDR3 is 12 amino acids long. Germline lookup yields CDR1 DFQATT and CDR2 SNEGSKA (reference sequence).

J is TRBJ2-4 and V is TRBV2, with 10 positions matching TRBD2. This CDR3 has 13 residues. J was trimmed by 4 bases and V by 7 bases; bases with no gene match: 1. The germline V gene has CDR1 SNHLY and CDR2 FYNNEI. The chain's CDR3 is CASKGLAKNIQYF. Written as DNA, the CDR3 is TGTGCCAGCAAGGGACTAGCGAAAAACATTCAGTACTTC. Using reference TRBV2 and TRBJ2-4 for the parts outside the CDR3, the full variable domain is EPEVTQTPSHQVTQMGQEVILRCVPISNHLYFYWYRQILGQKVEFLVSFYNNEISEKSEIFDDQFSVERPDGSNFTLKIRSTKLEDSAMYFCASKGLAKNIQYFGAGTRLSVL.

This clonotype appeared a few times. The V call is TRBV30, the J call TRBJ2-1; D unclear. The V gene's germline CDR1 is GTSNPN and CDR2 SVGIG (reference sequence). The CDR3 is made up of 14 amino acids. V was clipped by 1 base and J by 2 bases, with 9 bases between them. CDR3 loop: CAWSGQATYNEQFF. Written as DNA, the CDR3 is TGTGCCTGGAGTGGGCAGGCAACCTACAATGAGCAGTTCTTC.

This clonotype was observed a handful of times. The CDR3 DNA reads as TGTGCCAGCAGCCAGGCGGGGGGGGATGAGACCCAGTACTTC. Translation gives CASSQAGGDETQYF. The genes are TRBV4-2 and TRBJ2-5; TRBD2 matches 9 bases. J lost 5 bases, V lost 3 bases, and 4 bases had no gene match. CDR1 and CDR2 (germline): LGHNA, YNFKEQ. This CDR3 is built from 14 residues.

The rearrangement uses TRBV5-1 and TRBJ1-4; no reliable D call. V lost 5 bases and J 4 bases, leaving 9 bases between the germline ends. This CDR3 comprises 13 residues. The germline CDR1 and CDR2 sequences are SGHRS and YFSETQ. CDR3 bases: TGCGCCAGCAGTTCGCTGGGTAATGAAAAACTGTTTTTT. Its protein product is CASSSLGNEKLFF.

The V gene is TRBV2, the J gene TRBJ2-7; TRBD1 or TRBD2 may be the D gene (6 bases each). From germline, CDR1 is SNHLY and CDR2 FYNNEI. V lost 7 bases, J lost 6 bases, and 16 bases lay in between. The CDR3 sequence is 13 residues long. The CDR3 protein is CASTLRQEGEQYF. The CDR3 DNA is TGTGCCAGCACCCTGAGACAGGAGGGCGAGCAGTACTTC.

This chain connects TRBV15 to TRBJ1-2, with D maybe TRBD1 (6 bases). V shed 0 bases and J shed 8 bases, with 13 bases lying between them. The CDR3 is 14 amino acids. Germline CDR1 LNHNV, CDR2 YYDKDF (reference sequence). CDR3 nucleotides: TGTGCCACCAGCAGAGATATAGGACAGCTCGGCTACACCTTC. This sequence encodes CATSRDIGQLGYTF.

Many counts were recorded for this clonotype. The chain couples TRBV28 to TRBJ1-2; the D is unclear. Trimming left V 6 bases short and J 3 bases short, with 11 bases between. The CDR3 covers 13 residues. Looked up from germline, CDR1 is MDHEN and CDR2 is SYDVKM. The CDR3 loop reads CASSPDGYYGYTF. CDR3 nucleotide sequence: TGTGCCAGCAGCCCGGACGGGTACTATGGCTACACCTTC.

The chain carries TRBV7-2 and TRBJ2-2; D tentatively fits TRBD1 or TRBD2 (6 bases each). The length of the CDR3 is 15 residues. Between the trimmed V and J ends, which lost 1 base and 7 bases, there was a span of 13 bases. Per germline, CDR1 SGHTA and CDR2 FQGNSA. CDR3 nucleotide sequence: TGTGCCAGCAGCTTAGACTTAGGGGGGATCGGGGAGCTGTTTTTT. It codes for CASSLDLGGIGELFF.